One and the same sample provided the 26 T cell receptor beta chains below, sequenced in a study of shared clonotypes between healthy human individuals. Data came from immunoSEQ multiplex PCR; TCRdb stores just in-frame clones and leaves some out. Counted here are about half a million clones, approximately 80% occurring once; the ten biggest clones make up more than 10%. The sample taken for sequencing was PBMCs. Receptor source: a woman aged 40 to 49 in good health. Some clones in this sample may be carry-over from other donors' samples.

The CDR3 reads CASSGWDRARWANVLTF. CDR3 DNA sequence: TGTGCCAGCAGTGGATGGGACAGGGCCCGCTGGGCCAACGTCCTGACTTTC. The chain recombines TRBV28 with TRBJ2-6, with 9 bases aligning to TRBD1. This CDR3 is built from 17 residues. The junction had 10 bases not matched to a gene; V was cut back by 5 bases and J by 5 bases. CDR1 MDHEN and CDR2 SYDVKM come from the germline V gene.

CDR3 sequence reads: CASSLVGGTGFYNEQFF. CDR3 coding DNA: TGCGCCAGCAGCTTGGTGGGCGGGACAGGGTTTTACAATGAGCAGTTCTTC. The rearrangement uses TRBV5-1 and TRBJ2-1; TRBD1 aligns across 9 bases. The CDR3 is made up of 17 amino acids. V shed 0 bases and J 4 bases; nucleotides not matched to a gene: 8. Germline lookup yields CDR1 SGHRS and CDR2 YFSETQ.

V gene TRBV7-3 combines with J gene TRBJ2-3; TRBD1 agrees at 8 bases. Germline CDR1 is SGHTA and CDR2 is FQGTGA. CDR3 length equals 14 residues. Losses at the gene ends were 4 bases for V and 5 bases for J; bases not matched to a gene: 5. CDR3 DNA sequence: TGTGCCAGCAGCTCCCAGGGGGCCGGAGATACGCAGTATTTT. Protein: CASSSQGAGDTQYF.

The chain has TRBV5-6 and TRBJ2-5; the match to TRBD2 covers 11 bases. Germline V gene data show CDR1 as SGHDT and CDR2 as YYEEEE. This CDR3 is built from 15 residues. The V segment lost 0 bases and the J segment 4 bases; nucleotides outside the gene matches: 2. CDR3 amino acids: CASSLGLAGPETQYF. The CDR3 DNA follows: TGTGCCAGCAGCTTGGGACTAGCGGGACCAGAGACCCAGTACTTC.

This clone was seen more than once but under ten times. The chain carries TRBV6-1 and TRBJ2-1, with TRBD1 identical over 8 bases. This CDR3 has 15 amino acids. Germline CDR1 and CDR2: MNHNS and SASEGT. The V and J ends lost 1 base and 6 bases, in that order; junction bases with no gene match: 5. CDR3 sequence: CASSEGYRGFNEQFF. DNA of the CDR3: TGTGCCAGCAGTGAAGGGTACAGGGGGTTCAATGAGCAGTTCTTC.

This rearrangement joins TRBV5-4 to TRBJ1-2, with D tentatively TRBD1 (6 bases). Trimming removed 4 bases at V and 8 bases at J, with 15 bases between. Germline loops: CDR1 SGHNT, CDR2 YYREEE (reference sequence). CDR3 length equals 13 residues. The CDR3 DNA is TGTGCCAGCAGCGTAGGGGGGCTCTACGGCTACACCTTC. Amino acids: CASSVGGLYGYTF.

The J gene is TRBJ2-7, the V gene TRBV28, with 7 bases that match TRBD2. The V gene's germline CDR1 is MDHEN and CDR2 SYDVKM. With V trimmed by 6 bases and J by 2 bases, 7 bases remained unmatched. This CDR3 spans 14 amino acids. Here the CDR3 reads CASSYLADAYEQYF. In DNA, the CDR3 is TGTGCCAGCAGCTATCTAGCGGATGCCTACGAGCAGTACTTC.

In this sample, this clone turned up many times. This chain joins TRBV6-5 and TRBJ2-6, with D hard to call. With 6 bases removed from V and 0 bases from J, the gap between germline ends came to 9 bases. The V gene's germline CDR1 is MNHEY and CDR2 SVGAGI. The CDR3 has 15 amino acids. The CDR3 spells CASSWADSGANVLTF. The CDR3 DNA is TGTGCCAGCAGCTGGGCCGACTCTGGGGCCAACGTCCTGACTTTC.

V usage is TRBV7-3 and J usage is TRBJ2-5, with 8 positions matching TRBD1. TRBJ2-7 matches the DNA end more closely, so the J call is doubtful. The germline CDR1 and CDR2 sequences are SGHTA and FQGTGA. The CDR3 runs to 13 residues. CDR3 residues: CASSIGQGYEQYF. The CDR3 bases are TGTGCCAGCAGCATAGGACAGGGCTACGAGCAGTACTTC.

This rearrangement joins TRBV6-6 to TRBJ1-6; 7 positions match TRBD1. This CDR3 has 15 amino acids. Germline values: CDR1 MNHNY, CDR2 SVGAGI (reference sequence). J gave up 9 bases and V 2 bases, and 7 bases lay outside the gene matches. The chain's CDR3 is CASSYRTGSGSPLHF. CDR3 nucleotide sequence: TGTGCCAGCAGTTACCGGACAGGTAGCGGTTCACCCCTCCACTTT.

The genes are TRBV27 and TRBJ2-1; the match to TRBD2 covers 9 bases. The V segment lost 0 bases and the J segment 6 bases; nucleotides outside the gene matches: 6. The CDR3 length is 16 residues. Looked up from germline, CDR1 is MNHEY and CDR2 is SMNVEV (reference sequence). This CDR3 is CASSLSGGRALNEQFF. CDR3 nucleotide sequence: TGTGCCAGCAGTTTATCGGGCGGGAGGGCCCTCAATGAGCAGTTCTTC.

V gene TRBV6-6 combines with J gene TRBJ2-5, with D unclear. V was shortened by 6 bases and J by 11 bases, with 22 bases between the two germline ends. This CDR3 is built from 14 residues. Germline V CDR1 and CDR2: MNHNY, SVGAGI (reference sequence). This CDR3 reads CASRPFGVTPEQYF. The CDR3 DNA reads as TGTGCCAGCAGACCCTTTGGGGTCACCCCTGAGCAGTACTTC.

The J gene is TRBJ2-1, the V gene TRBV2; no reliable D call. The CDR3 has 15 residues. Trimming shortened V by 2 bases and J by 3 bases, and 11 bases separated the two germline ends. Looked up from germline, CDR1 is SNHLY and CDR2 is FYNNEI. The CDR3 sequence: CASSELFSSYNEQFF. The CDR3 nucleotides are TGTGCCAGCAGTGAATTGTTTAGCAGCTACAATGAGCAGTTCTTC. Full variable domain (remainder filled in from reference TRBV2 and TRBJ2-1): EPEVTQTPSHQVTQMGQEVILRCVPISNHLYFYWYRQILGQKVEFLVSFYNNEISEKSEIFDDQFSVERPDGSNFTLKIRSTKLEDSAMYFCASSELFSSYNEQFFGPGTRLTVL.

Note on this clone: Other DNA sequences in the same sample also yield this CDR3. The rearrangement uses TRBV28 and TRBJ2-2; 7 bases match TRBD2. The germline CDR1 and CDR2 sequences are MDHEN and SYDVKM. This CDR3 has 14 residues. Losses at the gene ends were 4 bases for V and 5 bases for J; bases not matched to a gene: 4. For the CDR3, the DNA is TGTGCCAGCAGTTCCCCCGGGGGGACCGGGGAGCTGTTTTTT. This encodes CASSSPGGTGELFF. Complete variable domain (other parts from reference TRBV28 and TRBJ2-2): DVKVTQSSRYLVKRTGEKVFLECVQDMDHENMFWYRQDPGLGLRLIYFSYDVKMKEKGDIPEGYSVSREKKERFSLILESASTNQTSMYLCASSSPGGTGELFFGEGSRLTVL.

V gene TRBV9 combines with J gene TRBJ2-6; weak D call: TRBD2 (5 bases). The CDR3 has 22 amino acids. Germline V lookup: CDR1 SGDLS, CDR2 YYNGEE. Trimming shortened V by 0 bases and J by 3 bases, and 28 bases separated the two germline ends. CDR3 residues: CASSVASSPSEGPLGGANVLTF. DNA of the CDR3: TGTGCCAGCAGCGTAGCTTCCTCTCCCAGTGAGGGCCCCCTAGGTGGGGCCAACGTCCTGACTTTC.

The CDR3 here is CASSLAIAGELFF. CDR3 sequence (DNA): TGTGCCAGCAGCCTAGCGATCGCCGGGGAGCTGTTTTTT. This chain joins TRBV9 and TRBJ2-2; a possible D gene is TRBD2 (6 bases). CDR1 SGDLS and CDR2 YYNGEE come from the germline V gene. The CDR3 covers 13 residues. V was cut by 4 bases and J by 6 bases, with 10 bases left in between.

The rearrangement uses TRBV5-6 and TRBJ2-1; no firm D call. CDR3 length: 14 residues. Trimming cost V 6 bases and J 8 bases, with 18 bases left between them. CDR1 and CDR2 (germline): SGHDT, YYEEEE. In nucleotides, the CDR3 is TGTGCCAGCAACCAAGGGCTTCCAAGGGATGAGCAGTTCTTC. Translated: CASNQGLPRDEQFF.

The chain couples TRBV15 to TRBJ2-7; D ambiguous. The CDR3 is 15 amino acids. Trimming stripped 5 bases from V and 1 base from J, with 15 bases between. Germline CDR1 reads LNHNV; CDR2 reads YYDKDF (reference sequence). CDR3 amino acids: CATSPRVGISYEQYF. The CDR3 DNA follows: TGTGCCACCAGCCCCCGGGTCGGAATTTCCTACGAGCAGTACTTC.

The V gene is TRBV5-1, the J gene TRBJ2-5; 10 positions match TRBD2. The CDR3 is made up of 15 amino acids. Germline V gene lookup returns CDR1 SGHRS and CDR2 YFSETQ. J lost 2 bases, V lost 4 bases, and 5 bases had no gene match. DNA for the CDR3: TGCGCCAGCAGCACAGGACTAGCGGCACAAGAGACCCAGTACTTC. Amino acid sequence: CASSTGLAAQETQYF.

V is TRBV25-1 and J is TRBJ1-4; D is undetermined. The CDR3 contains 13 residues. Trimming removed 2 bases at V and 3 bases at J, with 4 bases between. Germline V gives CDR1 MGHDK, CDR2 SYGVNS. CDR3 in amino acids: CASSEVPNEKLFF. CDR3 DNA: TGTGCCAGCAGTGAAGTCCCTAATGAAAAACTGTTTTTT.

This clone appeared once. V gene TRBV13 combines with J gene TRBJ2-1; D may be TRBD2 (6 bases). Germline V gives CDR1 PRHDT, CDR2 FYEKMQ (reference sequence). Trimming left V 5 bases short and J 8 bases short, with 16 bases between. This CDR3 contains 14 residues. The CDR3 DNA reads TGTGCCAGCAGCGAACTAGCTTCCCTCCATGAGCAGTTCTTC. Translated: CASSELASLHEQFF.

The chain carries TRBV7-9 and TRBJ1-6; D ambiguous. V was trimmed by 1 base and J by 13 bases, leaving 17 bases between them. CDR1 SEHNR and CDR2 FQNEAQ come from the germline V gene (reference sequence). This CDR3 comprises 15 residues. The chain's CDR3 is CASSLGDGVLDPLHF. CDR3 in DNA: TGTGCCAGCAGCTTAGGAGACGGAGTTTTAGACCCCCTCCACTTT. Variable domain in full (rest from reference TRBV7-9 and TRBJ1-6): DTGVSQNPRHKITKRGQNVTFRCDPISEHNRLYWYRQTLGQGPEFLTYFQNEAQLEKSRLLSDRFSAERPKGSFSTLEIQRTEQGDSAMYLCASSLGDGVLDPLHFGNGTRLTVT.

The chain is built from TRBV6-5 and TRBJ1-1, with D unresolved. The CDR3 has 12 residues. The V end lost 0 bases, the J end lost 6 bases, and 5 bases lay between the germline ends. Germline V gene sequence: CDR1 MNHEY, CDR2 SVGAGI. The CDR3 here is CASSYSGSEAFF. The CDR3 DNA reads TGTGCCAGCAGTTACTCGGGTTCTGAAGCTTTCTTT.

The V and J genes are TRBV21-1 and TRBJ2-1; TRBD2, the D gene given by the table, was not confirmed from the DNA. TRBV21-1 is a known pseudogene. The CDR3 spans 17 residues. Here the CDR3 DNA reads TGTGCCAGCAGCCATGCGCGCGGAGGACCCGCCTACAATGAGCAGTTCTTC. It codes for CASSHARGGPAYNEQFF.

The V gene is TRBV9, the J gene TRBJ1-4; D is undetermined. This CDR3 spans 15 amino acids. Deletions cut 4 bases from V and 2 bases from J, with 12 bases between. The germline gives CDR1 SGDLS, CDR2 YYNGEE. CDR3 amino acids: CASSPSLGTNEKLFF. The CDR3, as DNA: TGTGCCAGCAGCCCGTCCCTGGGGACTAATGAAAAACTGTTTTTT.

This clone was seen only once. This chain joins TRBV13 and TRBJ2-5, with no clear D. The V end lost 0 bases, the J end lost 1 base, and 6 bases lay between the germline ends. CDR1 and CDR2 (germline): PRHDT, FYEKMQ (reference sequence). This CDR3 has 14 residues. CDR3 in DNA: TGTGCCAGCAGCTTAGGGATGGGCCAAGAGACCCAGTACTTC. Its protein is CASSLGMGQETQYF.